Listed below are T cell receptor beta chains from one sample, sequenced in a study of blood T cells in healthy people across ages. TCRdb reprocessed the 5' RACE reads via MiXCR and lists one record per CDR3 protein. Of 550,000 to 650,000 distinct CDR3 sequences detected, about a quarter appear once; the ten largest clones hold roughly 3.5%. These data also formed part of another study, on T cells of mothers and their children.

Input material: blood. All receptors come from a boy under 10 years old in good health. The conserved cysteine and the conserved F or W are not part of the CDR3 here. The size of a clone is reported for some rows only, either as once, few or many, or as a class for expanded clones.

few	.	TRBV12-3/TRBV12-4	ASRRGRASSYEQY
few	TRBJ2-1	TRBV5-5	AGTGQGRDNEQF
.	TRBJ2-5	TRBV10-3	AISEIGSGLQETQY
.	.	TRBV5-1	ASSSAIENEQF
.	TRBJ1-4	TRBV12-3/TRBV12-4	ASRGTGGEKLF
.	TRBJ2-3	TRBV24-1	ATSDWSDTQY
.	TRBJ2-7	TRBV7-6	ASSLAPGPTSSEQY
.	TRBJ2-1	TRBV5-1	ASSSRTGGVDEQF
.	TRBJ2-7	TRBV12-3/TRBV12-4	ASSRTGAHEQY
.	TRBJ2-5	TRBV5-1	ASSLGQLGQETQY
.	TRBJ2-3	TRBV18	ASSPGPGGADTQY
.	TRBJ1-2	TRBV6-5	ASSNGGHGYT
.	TRBJ2-5	TRBV20-1	SARDRRGWKETQY
few	TRBJ1-1	TRBV12-3/TRBV12-4	ASSPAGFEAF
few	TRBJ2-2	TRBV10-3	AISGTSGGGPHTGELF
.	TRBJ1-1	TRBV5-1	ASSLADGNTEAF
.	TRBJ2-4	TRBV7-2	ASSLGFDRLAKNIQY
few	TRBJ2-1	TRBV20-1	SAKGVSSYNEQF
.	TRBJ2-7	TRBV23-1	ASSQTGPYERY
few	.	TRBV20-1	SALSGQSYEQY
.	TRBJ2-5	TRBV19	ASSDRDWPQETQY
.	TRBJ1-4	TRBV20-1	SARGITNEKLF
.	TRBJ2-7	TRBV10-3	AISGLGLREQY
.	TRBJ2-2	TRBV25-1	ASRPTPGTSGGAVRTGELF
few	TRBJ1-1	TRBV29-1	SGARTGDTEAF
.	TRBJ2-3	TRBV20-1	SARYPLAHLADTQY
few	TRBJ2-3	TRBV25-1	ASSDTSGSKDTQY
.	TRBJ2-3	TRBV5-4	ASSPGAGRDTDTQY
.	TRBJ2-5	TRBV10-3	AISEGLAGDQETQY
.	.	TRBV5-1	ASSPGEADYYNEQF
few	TRBJ1-2	TRBV29-1	SVRRGTGSHGYT
.	TRBJ1-6	TRBV14	ASSQGTGSRNSPLH
.	TRBJ2-5	TRBV28	ASRVGETQY
.	TRBJ2-1	TRBV7-2	ASSLGTGGQDEQF
.	TRBJ2-3	TRBV28	ASRPTGTSGRVQY
few	TRBJ2-3	TRBV7-2	ASSLGTADTQY
.	TRBJ2-5	TRBV18	ASSPPTGAQY
.	TRBJ2-3	TRBV12-3/TRBV12-4	ASSFGDRAFPDTQY